Sequencing of this T cell receptor beta chain was carried out in a study of blood T cell repertoires in COVID-19. The germline V and J ends were trimmed by 0 bases and 0 bases, with 13 bases remaining between them. The CDR3 loop spans 16 amino acids. CDR1 is SGHNT, CDR2 YYREEE, per germline (reference sequence). Clones were read by immunoSEQ multiplex PCR, and TCRdb kept only the in-frame ones, dropping some. The sample includes approximately 260,000 clones, about 89% of them seen just once. Material: peripheral blood. This clonotype originated in a man aged 45 to 65 with acute or convalescent COVID-19. The V call is TRBV5-4, the J call TRBJ2-7, with TRBD2 as a possible D gene (5 bases). CDR3 sequence (DNA): TGTGCCAGCAGCTTGGCCGGGAAGGGTGGCTCCTACGAGCAGTACTTC. This codes for CASSLAGKGGSYEQYF.